This record concerns one T cell receptor beta chain sequence. Many counts were recorded for this clonotype. What this receptor recognizes is not known. No base-level quality is on record; no much larger clone is a single base apart. Inclusive of the bounding cysteine and phenylalanine, the CDR3 is 11 residues long. The entry retains the CDR3 DNA only, 33 bases that are in frame from base 1. CDR1 and CDR2 are drawn from the germline V gene: SGHVS, FNYEAQ. Trimming removed 5 bases from V and 6 bases from J, leaving 8 bases between the germline ends. Receptors were amplified or captured by PCR. The instrument was an Illumina HiSeq 2000. The raw public reads went through TCRdb reprocessing: fastp at Q25, MiXCR clone calling, in-frame beta chains kept. Records with the same CDR3 protein are collapsed into one entry carrying the most frequent genes and DNA. The sample table holds 15,000 to 20,000 distinct CDR3 sequences, of which 40% to 45% were seen once. The ten largest account for roughly 13% of the sample.

The data belong to a study of tumor-infiltrating lymphocytes in oesophageal squamous cell carcinoma (dated by TCRdb to between 2015 and 2016). The V gene is TRBV7-6 and the J gene is TRBJ2-7, with the D gene not clear enough to name. Sequences were obtained from normal esophageal tissue next to the tumor. The receptor's source is a male donor with esophageal squamous cell carcinoma. The nucleotide sequence reads TGTGCCAGCAGCCCCGGTGGCGAGCAGTACTTC. Its protein reads: CASSPGGEQYF.